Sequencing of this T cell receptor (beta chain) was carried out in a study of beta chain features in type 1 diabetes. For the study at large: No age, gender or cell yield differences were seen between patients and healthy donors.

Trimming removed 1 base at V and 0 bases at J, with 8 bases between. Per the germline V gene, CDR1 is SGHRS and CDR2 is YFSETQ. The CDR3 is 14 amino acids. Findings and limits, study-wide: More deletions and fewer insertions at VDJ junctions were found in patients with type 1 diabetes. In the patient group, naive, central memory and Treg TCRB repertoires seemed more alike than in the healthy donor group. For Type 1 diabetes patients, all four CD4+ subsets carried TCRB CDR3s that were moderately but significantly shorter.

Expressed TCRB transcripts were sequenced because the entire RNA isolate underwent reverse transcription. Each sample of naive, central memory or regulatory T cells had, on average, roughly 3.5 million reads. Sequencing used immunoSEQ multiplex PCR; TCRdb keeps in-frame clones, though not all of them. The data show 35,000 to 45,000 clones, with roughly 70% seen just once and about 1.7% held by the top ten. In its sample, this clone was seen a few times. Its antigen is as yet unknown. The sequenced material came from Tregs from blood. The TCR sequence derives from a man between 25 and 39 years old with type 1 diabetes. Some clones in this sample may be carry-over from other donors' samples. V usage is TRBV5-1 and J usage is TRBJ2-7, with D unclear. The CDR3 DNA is TGCGCCAGCAGCTTGTCGACAACCTCCTACGAGCAGTACTTC. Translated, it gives CASSLSTTSYEQYF.